This entry lists 32 T cell receptor beta chains sequenced from one sample in a study of blood T cells in healthy people across ages. Together with a sample-barcoded 5' primer, a J-beta primer mix was included in a second PCR lasting roughly 6 to 12 cycles. MiXCR, applied by TCRdb to the 5' RACE reads, yields one record per CDR3 protein. The data hold around 1.5 million distinct CDR3 sequences, with about 35% observed a single time. Sequencing was carried out using blood. The source of these receptors is a woman aged 25 to 39 in good health.

The chain recombines TRBV4-1 with TRBJ1-6; D is possibly TRBD1 (6 bases). Germline values: CDR1 MGHRA, CDR2 YSYEKL. The CDR3 consists of 18 residues. The V gene lost 4 bases and the J gene lost 0 bases, with 16 bases spanning the gap. CDR3 in amino acids: CASSPIVQGFSYNSPLHF. Here the CDR3 DNA reads TGCGCCAGCAGCCCCATCGTGCAGGGGTTCTCCTATAATTCACCCCTCCACTTT.

The genes are TRBV13 and TRBJ1-3, with D possibly matching TRBD1 (5 bases). Germline lookup yields CDR1 PRHDT and CDR2 FYEKMQ (reference sequence). The CDR3 sequence is 15 residues long. V was trimmed by 4 bases and J by 1 base, leaving 11 bases between them. The CDR3 is CASSSDQGSGNTIYF. CDR3 bases: TGTGCCAGCAGCTCAGACCAGGGTTCTGGAAACACCATATATTTT.

The chain recombines TRBV7-3 with TRBJ2-1; possible D gene TRBD2, 5 bases. Germline V gene lookup returns CDR1 SGHTA and CDR2 FQGTGA. The CDR3 is 13 residues long. Trimming cost V 3 bases and J 9 bases, with 12 bases left between them. The CDR3 protein is CASSFGPAGEQFF. CDR3 nucleotide sequence: TGTGCCAGCAGCTTCGGGCCGGCGGGTGAGCAGTTCTTC.

The V call is TRBV7-8, the J call TRBJ2-5; a weak D match, TRBD2 (7 bases). The CDR3 runs to 15 residues. Between the trimmed V and J ends, which lost 1 base and 5 bases, there was a span of 14 bases. Germline V CDR1 and CDR2: SGHVS, FQNEAQ. Written as DNA, the CDR3 is TGTGCCAGCAGCTTAGACGGGGGGCCGGGGGAGACCCAGTACTTC. It codes for CASSLDGGPGETQYF.

This clonotype showed up many times. The chain has TRBV5-1 and TRBJ1-2, with D maybe TRBD1 (6 bases). Per germline, CDR1 SGHRS and CDR2 YFSETQ. With 3 bases removed from V and 3 bases from J, the gap between germline ends came to 12 bases. The CDR3 sequence is 14 residues long. This chain's CDR3 is CASSSGTLDYGYTF. CDR3 coding DNA: TGCGCCAGCAGCTCGGGGACACTAGACTATGGCTACACCTTC.

The rearrangement uses TRBV9 and TRBJ2-1; TRBD1 is a possible D gene (6 bases). CDR3 length: 15 amino acids. CDR1 is SGDLS and CDR2 is YYNGEE in the germline V gene. V gave up 1 base and J gave up 3 bases, with 11 bases separating them. The CDR3 nucleotides are TGTGCCAGCAGCGTATTCGGACAGTTCTACAATGAGCAGTTCTTC. Protein sequence: CASSVFGQFYNEQFF.

V gene TRBV3-1 combines with J gene TRBJ2-7; 7 nucleotides agree with TRBD1. V was clipped by 9 bases and J by 6 bases; unmatched bases: 11. CDR1 is LGHDT, CDR2 YNNKEL, per germline (reference sequence). The CDR3 consists of 13 residues. CDR3 coding DNA: TGTGCCAGTTCACAGGGGATACCCTGCGAGCAGTACTTC. Translating it yields CASSQGIPCEQYF.

There are a few counts of this clonotype. CDR3 residues: CASSRSQGDYNEQFF. Here the CDR3 DNA reads TGTGCCAGCAGCCGCTCACAAGGGGACTACAATGAGCAGTTCTTC. V and J are TRBV11-2 and TRBJ2-1; D perhaps matches TRBD1 (5 bases). The CDR3 totals 15 residues. V was pared by 5 bases and J by 3 bases, with 14 bases between. Germline V CDR1 and CDR2: SGHAT, FQNNGV.

CDR3 bases: TGTGCCAGCAGCCAAGATCTCACAGGGGGCAGCTACACCTTC. Encoded protein: CASSQDLTGGSYTF. The chain recombines TRBV3-1 with TRBJ1-2; TRBD1 matches 9 bases. The CDR3 runs to 14 residues. Germline loops: CDR1 LGHDT, CDR2 YNNKEL (reference sequence). The ends lost 0 bases at V and 9 bases at J; junction bases unmatched: 5.

V is TRBV20-1 and J is TRBJ2-7; 10 bases match TRBD1. Trimming took 5 bases from V and 6 from J; bases not matched to a gene: 10. This CDR3 has 14 residues. Germline values: CDR1 DFQATT, CDR2 SNEGSKA (reference sequence). CDR3 DNA: TGCAGTGCTGGGCGGGGACAGGGGAACTCCGAGCAGTACTTC. Its protein product is CSAGRGQGNSEQYF.

The chain carries TRBV12-3 or TRBV12-4 and TRBJ2-5; 8 positions match TRBD1. The CDR3 consists of 12 residues. V dropped 5 bases and J dropped 11; count of bases not matched to a gene: 7. The CDR3 DNA reads TGTGCCAGCAGTGCAGGGGGCTCTAATCAGTACTTC. This gives the protein CASSAGGSNQYF.

The V and J genes are TRBV7-9 and TRBJ2-7; D is possibly TRBD2 (7 bases). Trimming pared 7 bases from V and 0 bases from J, leaving 13 bases between. This CDR3 has 14 residues. CDR1 and CDR2 (germline): SEHNR, FQNEAQ (reference sequence). The CDR3 is CASTGGGLSYEQYF. The CDR3, as DNA: TGTGCCAGCACAGGCGGGGGCCTCTCCTACGAGCAGTACTTC. Together with reference TRBV7-9 and TRBJ2-7, the CDR3 gives the full variable domain: DTGVSQNPRHKITKRGQNVTFRCDPISEHNRLYWYRQTLGQGPEFLTYFQNEAQLEKSRLLSDRFSAERPKGSFSTLEIQRTEQGDSAMYLCASTGGGLSYEQYFGPGTRLTVT.

The CDR3 nucleotides read TGCAGTGCTGGGGGACTAGCCAAAAACCACAATGAGCAGTTCTTC. Translating gives CSAGGLAKNHNEQFF. The chain links TRBV20-1 to TRBJ2-1; the match to TRBD2 covers 9 bases. The V and J ends lost 5 bases and 5 bases, in that order; junction bases with no gene match: 10. The germline CDR1 and CDR2 sequences are DFQATT and SNEGSKA (reference sequence). There are 15 residues in the CDR3.

There are a few counts of this clonotype. The CDR3 DNA is TGCAGTGCTAGAGCGCAGGGGGGAGGAGAAAAACTGTTTTTT. This encodes CSARAQGGGEKLFF. The rearrangement uses TRBV20-1 and TRBJ1-4; 7 bases fit TRBD1. The trim removed 1 base at V and 8 bases at J, leaving 7 bases unmatched. The CDR3 has 14 amino acids. Germline assignment: CDR1 DFQATT and CDR2 SNEGSKA (reference sequence).

This chain joins TRBV10-3 and TRBJ2-5; D remains unclear. This CDR3 contains 15 residues. The V end lost 4 bases, the J end lost 1 base, and 13 bases lay between the germline ends. The germline V gene has CDR1 ENHRY and CDR2 SYGVKD. Here the CDR3 reads CAISANSGSQETQYF. The CDR3 DNA reads TGTGCCATCAGTGCCAATTCGGGCTCCCAAGAGACCCAGTACTTC.

This clonotype was counted only a few times. The rearrangement uses TRBV3-1 and TRBJ2-7; TRBD2 might be the D (5 bases). V was trimmed by 0 bases and J by 7 bases, leaving 13 bases between them. Per germline, CDR1 LGHDT and CDR2 YNNKEL (reference sequence). The CDR3 sequence is 14 residues long. The CDR3 reads CASSQESRVWEQYF. CDR3 sequence (DNA): TGTGCCAGCAGCCAAGAATCGCGGGTTTGGGAGCAGTACTTC.

This clonotype was recorded a few times. The V gene is TRBV11-2, the J gene TRBJ2-3; D perhaps matches TRBD2 (6 bases). The CDR3 runs to 14 residues. The germline V and J ends were trimmed by 7 bases and 2 bases, with 13 bases remaining between them. Germline CDR1 is SGHAT and CDR2 is FQNNGV. This chain's CDR3 is CASTPRENTDTQYF. CDR3 DNA sequence: TGTGCCAGCACCCCCCGGGAGAACACAGATACGCAGTATTTT. Together with reference TRBV11-2 and TRBJ2-3, the CDR3 gives the full variable domain: EAGVAQSPRYKIIEKRQSVAFWCNPISGHATLYWYQQILGQGPKLLIQFQNNGVVDDSQLPKDRFSAERLKGVDSTLKIQPAKLEDSAVYLCASTPRENTDTQYFGPGTRLTVL.

The V gene is TRBV20-1, the J gene TRBJ2-5; D is perhaps TRBD1 or TRBD2 (7 bases each). The DNA end is a closer match to TRBJ2-7, so the J assignment may be wrong. The germline V gene encodes CDR1 DFQATT and CDR2 SNEGSKA (reference sequence). The CDR3 is 14 amino acids. CDR3 DNA sequence: TGCAGTGCTAGGGGAGGGACAGATCGGTTCGAGCAGTACTTC. This translates into CSARGGTDRFEQYF.

Remarks on this clonotype: A clone one base away is much larger, so this may be a read error. In nucleotides, the CDR3 is TGCAGCGTTGCTGTGGGGACCAACGTCCTGACTTTC. It codes for CSVAVGTNVLTF. This chain uses TRBV29-1 with TRBJ2-6; D not certain. The V end was cut by 4 bases, the J end by 8 bases, with 9 bases between. In germline, CDR1 is SQVTM, CDR2 ANQGSEA. The CDR3 runs to 12 residues.

The V call is TRBV21-1, the J call TRBJ1-6. TRBV21-1 is classified as a pseudogene. The length of the CDR3 is 18 residues. The CDR3: CASKMTATSGSYNSPLHF. The CDR3 nucleotides are TGTGCCAGCAAAATGACCGCTACCTCAGGGTCCTATAATTCACCCCTCCACTTT.

This chain links TRBV2 with TRBJ1-3; 7 bases fit TRBD1. V shed 8 bases, J shed 2 bases, and the junction held 3 bases outside the gene matches. CDR3 length: 13 residues. Per germline, CDR1 SNHLY and CDR2 FYNNEI. The CDR3 loop is CASGTATGNTIYF. The CDR3 DNA sequence: TGTGCCAGCGGGACAGCTACTGGAAACACCATATATTTT.

There are a few counts of this clonotype. The chain uses TRBV20-1 and TRBJ2-7; D assignment may be TRBD1 or TRBD2 (6 bases each). CDR1 and CDR2 (germline): DFQATT, SNEGSKA (reference sequence). CDR3 length: 15 amino acids. The V end was cut by 0 bases, the J end by 1 base, with 13 bases between. This chain's CDR3 is CSARDWGANSYEQYF. The CDR3 DNA is TGCAGTGCTAGAGATTGGGGGGCAAATTCCTACGAGCAGTACTTC.

This clonotype occurred a few times. This chain joins TRBV20-1 and TRBJ2-5, with 9 nucleotides matching TRBD2. The CDR3 is 13 residues long. Trimming took 5 bases from V and 4 from J; bases not matched to a gene: 5. Germline V gene data show CDR1 as DFQATT and CDR2 as SNEGSKA (reference sequence). The CDR3 reads CSAPSGRRETQYF. In nucleotides, the CDR3 is TGCAGTGCTCCGAGCGGGAGGAGAGAGACCCAGTACTTC.

Concerning this clonotype: Its ends do not fully match the called genes, so a read error is possible. The CDR3 nucleotides are TGCAGTACTAGAGATGGCAGGAACCAAGAGACCCAGTACTTC. Translated, it gives CSTRDGRNQETQYF. The chain combines TRBV20-1 with TRBJ2-5; the D gene is possibly TRBD2 (5 bases). The CDR3 totals 14 residues. Germline V gives CDR1 DFQATT, CDR2 SNEGSKA (reference sequence).

Comment on this clonotype: A read error is possible here, since a much larger clone lies one base away. The CDR3 nucleotides read TGCAGTGCTAGAGCCACGGGACAGGGCCATGGCTACACCTTC. Its protein is CSARATGQGHGYTF. The chain recombines TRBV20-1 with TRBJ1-2, with 9 bases that match TRBD1. The CDR3 extends over 14 amino acids. The V segment lost 1 base and the J segment 6 bases; nucleotides outside the gene matches: 6. Germline V gene sequence: CDR1 DFQATT, CDR2 SNEGSKA (reference sequence).

The genes are TRBV7-9 and TRBJ1-6; D may be TRBD1 (5 bases). Trimming pared 4 bases from V and 6 bases from J, leaving 16 bases between. Per the germline V gene, CDR1 is SEHNR and CDR2 is FQNEAQ (reference sequence). The CDR3 is 16 amino acids. The DNA for the CDR3 is TGTGCCAGCAGCTCTCACGGGAGACAGTCTAATTCACCCCTCCACTTT. Translated, it gives CASSSHGRQSNSPLHF.

V gene TRBV10-3 combines with J gene TRBJ2-3, with 11 positions matching TRBD2. CDR1 is ENHRY, CDR2 SYGVKD, per germline. Unmatched junction bases numbered 6, after V lost 4 bases and J lost 3 bases. The CDR3 has 16 amino acids. The CDR3 DNA is TGTGCCATCAGTGCCCCCACTAGCGGGGGAACAGATACGCAGTATTTT. Its protein is CAISAPTSGGTDTQYF.

About this clonotype itself: This CDR3 fails to terminate in the conserved phenylalanine or tryptophan, so it likely reflects a read error. V usage is TRBV3-1 and J usage is TRBJ2-1; D might be TRBD2 (6 bases). Germline CDR1 and CDR2: LGHDT and YNNKEL (reference sequence). The CDR3 is made up of 11 amino acids. Deletions cut 4 bases from V and 10 bases from J, with 8 bases between. CDR3 in amino acids: CASSREAEQFL. CDR3 nucleotides: TGTGCCAGCAGCCGGGAGGCAGAGCAGTTCCTC.

This clonotype came up a few times. The J gene is TRBJ1-2, the V gene TRBV11-2, with a weak D call TRBD1 (6 bases). The ends were cut back, 5 bases at V and 7 bases at J, with 11 bases in the middle. The germline V gene encodes CDR1 SGHAT and CDR2 FQNNGV. The CDR3 length is 12 residues. The CDR3 sequence is CASSNPGAGYTF. CDR3 bases: TGTGCCAGCAGCAATCCAGGGGCTGGCTACACCTTC.

The chain uses TRBV6-2 or TRBV6-3 and TRBJ2-7; 10 bases match TRBD1. The CDR3 covers 16 residues. V shed 5 bases, J shed 7 bases, and the junction held 14 bases outside the gene matches. Germline-derived CDR1 and CDR2 are MNHEY and SVGEGT. The CDR3 region is CASSPERDRGPLEQYF. CDR3 DNA: TGTGCCAGCAGTCCCGAACGGGACAGGGGACCTTTAGAGCAGTACTTC.

This clonotype was counted at least ten times. J is TRBJ2-5 and V is TRBV7-3; maybe TRBD1 (5 bases). The germline V gene has CDR1 SGHTA and CDR2 FQGTGA. This CDR3 comprises 15 residues. V dropped 0 bases and J dropped 5 bases, with 13 bases sitting between them. CDR3 nucleotides: TGTGCCAGCAGCTTAACGCCGGTCAGGGCGGAGACCCAGTACTTC. Translation gives CASSLTPVRAETQYF.

The table lists this clonotype with a few counts. The chain joins TRBV3-1 to TRBJ1-2, with 9 nucleotides matching TRBD1. CDR1 LGHDT and CDR2 YNNKEL come from the germline V gene (reference sequence). V was pared by 5 bases and J by 8 bases, with 15 bases of the junction left unmatched. The CDR3 covers 16 residues. The DNA for the CDR3 is TGTGCCAGCAGCACGGGACAGGGAAAAGTCAGGGGCGGCTACACCTTC. Residues: CASSTGQGKVRGGYTF.